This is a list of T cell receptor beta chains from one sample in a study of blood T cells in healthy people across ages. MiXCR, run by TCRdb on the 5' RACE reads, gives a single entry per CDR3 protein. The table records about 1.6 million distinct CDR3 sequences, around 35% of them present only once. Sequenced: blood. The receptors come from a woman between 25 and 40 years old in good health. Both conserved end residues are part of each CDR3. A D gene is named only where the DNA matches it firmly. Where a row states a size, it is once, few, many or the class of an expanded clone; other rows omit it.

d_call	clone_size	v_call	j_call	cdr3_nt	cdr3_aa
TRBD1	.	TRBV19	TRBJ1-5	TGTGCCAGTAGGGGGACAGAGGGATCAGCCCAGCATTTT	CASRGTEGSAQHF
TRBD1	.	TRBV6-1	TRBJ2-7	TGTGCCAGCGCCGGACAGGGAATCGGCGAGCAGTACTTC	CASAGQGIGEQYF
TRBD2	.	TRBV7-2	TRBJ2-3	TGTGCCAGCAGCTTAGACAGTCTAGCGGGGGCAGATACGCAGTATTTT	CASSLDSLAGADTQYF
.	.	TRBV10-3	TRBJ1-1	TGTGCCATCAGTGAAGAGATTTTGAACACTGAAGCTTTCTTT	CAISEEILNTEAFF
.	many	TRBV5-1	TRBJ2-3	TGCGCCAGCAGCTTGTTTTCGCGACAGTGGCGCACAGATACGCAGTATTTT	CASSLFSRQWRTDTQYF
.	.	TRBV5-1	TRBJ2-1	TGCGCCAGCAGCTTGACTCCATCAGGGGATTTGCGCTACAATGAGCAGTTCTTC	CASSLTPSGDLRYNEQFF
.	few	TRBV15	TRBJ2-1	TGTGCCACCAGCAGGGAAAGACTCCCTTACAATGAGCAGTTCTTC	CATSRERLPYNEQFF
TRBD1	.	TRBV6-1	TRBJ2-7	TGTGCCAGCGGCGGGACAGGGTCCTACGAGCAGTACTTC	CASGGTGSYEQYF
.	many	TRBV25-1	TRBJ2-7	TGTGCCAGCAGTGATAAGGGACGGACCTACGAGCAGTACTTC	CASSDKGRTYEQYF
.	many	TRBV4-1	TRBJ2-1	TGCGCCAGCAGCCAAGTAAAGGGGGGCCTGTACAATGAGCAGTTCTTC	CASSQVKGGLYNEQFF
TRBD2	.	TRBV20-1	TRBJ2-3	TGCAGTGCAAGATCCGGGACTAGCGCCGCAGATACGCAGTATTTT	CSARSGTSAADTQYF
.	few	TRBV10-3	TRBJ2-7	TGTGCCATCAGTGACCAGGGATACTACGAGCAGTACTTC	CAISDQGYYEQYF
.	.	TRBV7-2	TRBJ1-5	TGTGCCAGCAGCCCCCACAGGAACAATCAGCCCCAGCATTTT	CASSPHRNNQPQHF
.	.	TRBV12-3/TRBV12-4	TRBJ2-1	TGTGCCAGCAGTTTAGACGGACCCCGGCCTGAGCAGTTCTTC	CASSLDGPRPEQFF
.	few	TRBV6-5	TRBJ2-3	TGTGCCAGCAGTTACCTTGGACCCACAGATACGCAGTATTTT	CASSYLGPTDTQYF
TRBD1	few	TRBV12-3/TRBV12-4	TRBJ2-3	TGTGCCAGCACCTCGGACAGGGGGCCGAGAGATACGCAGTATTTT	CASTSDRGPRDTQYF
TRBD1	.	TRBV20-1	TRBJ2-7	TGCAGTGCTAGCCCCGGGACAGGGTGGCCCTACGAGCAGTACTTC	CSASPGTGWPYEQYF
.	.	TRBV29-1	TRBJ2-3	TGCAGCGTTGATTCTCTCGCGGGGGCAAGCACAGATACGCAGTATTTT	CSVDSLAGASTDTQYF
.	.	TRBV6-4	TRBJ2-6	TGTGCCAGCAGTGACTCAACCAGGGACTCTGGGGCCAACGTCCTGACTTTC	CASSDSTRDSGANVLTF
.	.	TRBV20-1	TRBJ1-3	TGCAGTGCTTCCAACAGGGACTCTGGAAACACCATATATTTT	CSASNRDSGNTIYF
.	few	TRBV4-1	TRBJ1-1	TGCGCCAGCAGCCACGGGGATATGAACACTGAAGCTTTCTTT	CASSHGDMNTEAFF
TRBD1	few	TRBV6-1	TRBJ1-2	TGTGCCAGCAGTAGTTACCGGGACAGGGTTGACAGCTATGGCTACACCTTC	CASSSYRDRVDSYGYTF
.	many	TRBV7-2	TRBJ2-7	TGTGCCAGCAGCTTAAGCCCCCCGGGATGGGACGAGCAGTACTTC	CASSLSPPGWDEQYF
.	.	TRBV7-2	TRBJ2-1	TGTGCCAGCAGCCCCAGTTTGGGGGAAGGATCCTACAATGAGCAGTTCTTC	CASSPSLGEGSYNEQFF
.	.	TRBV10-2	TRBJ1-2	TGCGCCAGCGGAGGGACGGGGGGAGTAAAGGGCTACACCTTC	CASGGTGGVKGYTF
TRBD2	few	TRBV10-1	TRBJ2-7	TGCGCCAGCAGTTTTCTGACTAGCGGGAACGAGCAGTACTTC	CASSFLTSGNEQYF
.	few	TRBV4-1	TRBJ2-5	TGCGCCAGCAGCCAAGAAGGGGCGATAGGGACCCAGTACTTC	CASSQEGAIGTQYF
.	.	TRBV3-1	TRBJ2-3	TGTGCCAGCAGCCACTTAGGGGATACGCAGTATTTT	CASSHLGDTQYF
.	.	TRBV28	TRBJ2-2	TGTGCCAGCAGTTGGTCAGAATCCACCGGGGAGCTGTTTTTT	CASSWSESTGELFF
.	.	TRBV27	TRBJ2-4	TGTGCCAGCAGTCCGCGGACCGGTTCCATTCAGTACTTC	CASSPRTGSIQYF
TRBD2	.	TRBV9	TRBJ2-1	TGTGCCAGCAGCGGGAGACTAGCGGGGATCTACAATGAGCAGTTCTTC	CASSGRLAGIYNEQFF
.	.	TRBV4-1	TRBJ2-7	TGCGCCAGCAGCCAAGATAGGAGCGGGTCGTACAATGAGCAGTACTTC	CASSQDRSGSYNEQYF
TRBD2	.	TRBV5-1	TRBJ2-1	TGCGCCAGCAGCTCGTTCCCACTAGCGGGGGACTCCTACAATGAGCAGTTCTTC	CASSSFPLAGDSYNEQFF
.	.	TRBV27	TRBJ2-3	TGTGCCAGCAGTTTAATAGGCAGGGGTTTCAGCACAGATACGCAGTATTTT	CASSLIGRGFSTDTQYF
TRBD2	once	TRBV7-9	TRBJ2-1	TGTGCCAGCACCTTATTACCGACTAGCGGGAGCTCTAATGAGCAGTTCTTC	CASTLLPTSGSSNEQFF
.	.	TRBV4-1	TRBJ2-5	TGCGCCAGCAGCCAAACGGGCTCTCAGGAGACCCAGTACTTC	CASSQTGSQETQYF
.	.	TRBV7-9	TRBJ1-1	TGTGCCAGCAGCTTATTGTATGATAGGAAAACTGAAGCTTTCTTT	CASSLLYDRKTEAFF
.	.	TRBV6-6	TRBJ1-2	TGTGCCAGCAGTTACGGGCGAGAGTATGGCTACACCTTC	CASSYGREYGYTF
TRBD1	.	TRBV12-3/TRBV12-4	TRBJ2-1	TGTGCCAGCAGTTTTAGGGGGCCGGGCAGCAATGAGCAGTTCTTC	CASSFRGPGSNEQFF
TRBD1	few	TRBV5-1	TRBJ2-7	TGCGCCAGCACCCTGACAGGGAACGAGCAGTACTTC	CASTLTGNEQYF
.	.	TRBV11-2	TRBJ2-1	TGTGCCAGCAGCTTGGGACTGATTGACAATGAGCAGTTCTTC	CASSLGLIDNEQFF
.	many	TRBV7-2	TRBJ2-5	TGTGCCAGCAGCTTTATGAAATATGAAGAGACCCAGTACTTC	CASSFMKYEETQYF
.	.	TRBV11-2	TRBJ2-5	TGTGCCAGCAGTTACGTAAGGGGGACCCAGTACTTC	CASSYVRGTQYF
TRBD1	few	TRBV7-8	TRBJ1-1	TGTGCCAGCAGCTTAGAGTCAGTGGACAGGATGGAACCCACTGAAGCTTTCTTT	CASSLESVDRMEPTEAFF
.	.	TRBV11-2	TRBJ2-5	TGTGCCAGCAGCTCCGCGTCATCCCAAGAGACCCAGTACTTC	CASSSASSQETQYF
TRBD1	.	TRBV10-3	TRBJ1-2	TGTGCCATCAGTGACCGGTCAATTGGGACAGACTATGGCTACACCTTC	CAISDRSIGTDYGYTF
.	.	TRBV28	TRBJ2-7	TGTGCCAGCAGTTTGACGCCAGGTGGGCTATACGAGCAGTACTTC	CASSLTPGGLYEQYF
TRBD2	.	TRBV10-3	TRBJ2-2	TGTGCCATCAGTGAGCCGGGGGGACTAGCGGAGGCGAACACCGGGGAGCTGTTTTTT	CAISEPGGLAEANTGELFF
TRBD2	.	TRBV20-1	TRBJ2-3	TGCAGTGCTGCGACACGACTAGCGGGAGGTGATACGCAGTATTTT	CSAATRLAGGDTQYF
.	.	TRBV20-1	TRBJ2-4	TGCAGTGCTAGAGAACCCCGAGCCAAAAACATTCAGTACTTC	CSAREPRAKNIQYF
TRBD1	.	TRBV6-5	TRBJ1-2	TGTGCCAGCAGCCGCGAACAGGGGCGCCTTAACTATGGCTACACCTTC	CASSREQGRLNYGYTF
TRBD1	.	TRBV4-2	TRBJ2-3	TGTGCCAGCAGCCCGCGGACAGGGAGCCCCGGTACGCAGTATTTT	CASSPRTGSPGTQYF